This passage covers 3 T cell receptor beta chains from one sample sequenced in a study of cytomegalovirus exposure and HLA in healthy donors. The primer mix had 60 Vbeta and 13 Jbeta primers. The method was immunoSEQ multiplex PCR; TCRdb's version includes in-frame clones alone and lacks a portion of them. The profile shows more than 85,000 clones, approximately 73% of them singletons. What was sequenced was PBMCs. Source of these receptors: a man in his forties in good health and CMV-seronegative.

This clone appeared a few times. The J gene is TRBJ1-5, the V gene TRBV19, with TRBD1 as a possible D gene (6 bases). V lost 7 bases and J 5 bases, leaving 15 bases between the germline ends. This CDR3 is 14 amino acids long. Germline assignment: CDR1 LNHDA and CDR2 SQIVND (reference sequence). The chain's CDR3 is CASTRAGVYQPQHF. The CDR3 DNA reads TGTGCCAGTACTCGCGCAGGGGTTTATCAGCCCCAGCATTTT.

The rearrangement uses TRBV9 and TRBJ1-2, with 10 bases identical to TRBD1. V gave up 4 bases and J gave up 2 bases; unmatched junction bases: 2. The germline gives CDR1 SGDLS, CDR2 YYNGEE. The CDR3 contains 14 residues. CDR3 amino acids: CASSPGQGNYGYTF. The CDR3 DNA is TGTGCCAGCAGCCCGGGACAGGGGAACTATGGCTACACCTTC.

A remark on this clone: Distinct nucleotide sequences in the sample also encode this CDR3. The V and J genes are TRBV7-2 and TRBJ2-3; D is possibly TRBD2 (6 bases). The germline V gene has CDR1 SGHTA and CDR2 FQGNSA. CDR3 length equals 14 residues. Trimming stripped 3 bases from V and 3 bases from J, with 10 bases between. For the CDR3, the DNA is TGTGCCAGCAGCTTCCTAGGAGGGACAGATACGCAGTATTTT. Amino acid sequence: CASSFLGGTDTQYF.